A selection of T cell receptor beta chains follows, all from one sample in a study of radiation and T cells in renal cell carcinoma. The assay was immunoSEQ multiplex PCR, and TCRdb's table has in-frame clones only and misses some. The table lists about 8,900 clones, about 66% of them singletons. The sample was tumor tissue, taken from a patient whose treatment was nephrectomy without radiotherapy. The receptors were sampled from a man aged 60-69 years with renal cell carcinoma. Each CDR3 is given without its conserved first and last residue.

J: TRBJ1-5; V: TRBV6-6; CDR3: ASRDDRDGQPQH
J: TRBJ1-3; V: TRBV11-2; CDR3: ASSLRGGFSGNTIY
J: TRBJ1-6; V: TRBV10-1; CDR3: ASSELRQNSPLH
J: TRBJ2-5; V: TRBV4-2; CDR3: ASSQDRRGWETQY
J: TRBJ2-2; V: TRBV29-1; CDR3: SVVGLTNTGELF
J: TRBJ2-1; V: TRBV7-8; CDR3: ASSFLAGGPNEQF
J: TRBJ2-1; V: TRBV9; CDR3: ASSGNLGGSGGNEQF
J: TRBJ1-1; V: TRBV7-9; CDR3: ASSSDWEKAF
J: TRBJ2-6; V: TRBV5-1; CDR3: ASSRPGTSVSGANVLT
J: TRBJ2-1; V: TRBV11-2; CDR3: ASSLIGTRNEQF
J: TRBJ1-2; V: TRBV6-1; CDR3: ASRGDRDRIYGYT
J: TRBJ2-3; V: TRBV7-2; CDR3: ASSLQRGDTQY
J: TRBJ2-7; V: TRBV11-2; CDR3: ASSPSGNYEQY
J: TRBJ2-5; V: TRBV7-9; CDR3: ASSPDGLSQETQY
J: TRBJ2-7; V: TRBV7-9; CDR3: ASSPGLPNYEQY
J: TRBJ1-5; V: TRBV21-1; CDR3: ASTIGVPMLSGSNQPQH
J: TRBJ1-4; V: TRBV18; CDR3: ATHRGANEKLF
J: TRBJ1-1; V: TRBV11-2; CDR3: ASSLSEGRTEAF
J: TRBJ2-5; V: TRBV28; CDR3: ASSPPPRTWQETQY
J: TRBJ2-1; V: TRBV2; CDR3: ASRGSYNEQF
J: TRBJ2-1; V: TRBV5-1; CDR3: ASSSQGAGADEQF
J: TRBJ2-1; V: TRBV10-1; CDR3: ASSDPGTTNNEQF
J: TRBJ1-1; V: TRBV13; CDR3: ASSLEGEAF
J: TRBJ1-4; V: TRBV2; CDR3: ASSPQGATTEKLF
J: TRBJ1-1; V: TRBV27; CDR3: ASSYQGNTEAF
J: TRBJ1-5; V: TRBV4-2; CDR3: ASSQGDRDDQPQH
J: TRBJ1-1; V: TRBV19; CDR3: ASSIGQGYINTEAF
J: TRBJ2-2; V: TRBV7-2; CDR3: ASSRLAYTGELF
J: TRBJ2-7; V: TRBV6-5; CDR3: ASRKDRSGTYEQY
J: TRBJ2-3; V: TRBV6-1; CDR3: ASSEVRDSPLNTQY
J: TRBJ2-1; V: TRBV5-1; CDR3: ASSGGLAVYNEQF
J: TRBJ2-2; V: TRBV7-3; CDR3: ASSSDSGRSTGELF